The rows below give T cell receptor beta chains drawn from one sample of a study of shared T cell receptors in the human thymus. Sequencing used immunoSEQ multiplex PCR; TCRdb keeps in-frame clones, though not all of them. The sample holds more than 550,000 clones, around 87% seen once. This sample was shared with a second study, whose subject was human thymus T cells.

The sample comprised thymocytes. The source is a boy less than two years old with a congenital heart defect. Both conserved end residues are part of each CDR3. The D gene is left open where the match is weak. Some rows have no size entry. The others give once, few or many, or a class for an expanded clone.

V gene	clone size	J gene	D gene	CDR3 DNA	CDR3 protein
TRBV10-3	.	TRBJ1-2	.	TGTGCCATCAGTGAGTCGGGGGGGGACTATGGCTACACCTTC	CAISESGGDYGYTF
TRBV2	.	TRBJ1-3	.	TGTGCCAGCAGACTTCAGGGGATGAAAGGAAACACCATATATTTT	CASRLQGMKGNTIYF
TRBV19	.	TRBJ1-2	TRBD1	TGTGCCAGTAGTCCCCAACGGGGACAGGATTCGGTCGGCTATGGCTACACCTTC	CASSPQRGQDSVGYGYTF
TRBV5-1	.	TRBJ2-1	.	TGCGCCAGCAGCCCCGGGCCAGGGTACTACAATGAGCAGTTCTTC	CASSPGPGYYNEQFF
TRBV7-6	.	TRBJ2-2	.	TGTGCCAGCAGGTTGGAGGGGCTCGCCGGGGAGCTGTTTTTT	CASRLEGLAGELFF
TRBV9	.	TRBJ1-1	TRBD1	TGTGCCAGCAGCAAATTATCCGTCCCGGGACAGTCGGGTAGGGCTTTCTTT	CASSKLSVPGQSGRAFF
TRBV28	.	TRBJ2-7	.	TGTGCCAGCAGTTTACCCCCCGGGCCGGGATCCTACGAGCAGTACTTC	CASSLPPGPGSYEQYF
TRBV5-6	.	TRBJ2-2	TRBD1	TGTGCCAGCAGCGTAGGTCCAGGGGGTAGCACCGGGGAGCTGTTTTTT	CASSVGPGGSTGELFF
TRBV27	.	TRBJ1-5	.	TGTGCCAGCAGCCTACGGGGGGAACAGCCCCAGCATTTT	CASSLRGEQPQHF
TRBV28	once	TRBJ2-7	TRBD2	TGTGCCAGCAGTTTATGGTTTCAAGCGGGGGTCTCCTACGAGCAGTACTTC	CASSLWFQAGVSYEQYF
TRBV7-9	.	TRBJ2-1	TRBD2	TGTGCCAGCAGCTTAGCGACCGGACTAGCTGGTGAGCAGTTCTTC	CASSLATGLAGEQFF
TRBV7-9	.	TRBJ1-2	TRBD1	TGTGCCAGCAGCTCCTCGAGGACAGGGCCTGGCTACACCTTC	CASSSSRTGPGYTF
TRBV28	.	TRBJ2-1	.	TGTGCCTTACAGGCGGGGACTTTCGATGAGCAGTTCTTC	CALQAGTFDEQFF
TRBV2	.	TRBJ2-4	.	TGTGCCAGCAGTGAAGCGGAAGGGGGGGATTTAGCCAAAAACATTCAGTACTTC	CASSEAEGGDLAKNIQYF
TRBV27	.	TRBJ1-5	TRBD1	TGTGCCAGCAGTCTGGGACAGACTTATCAGCCCCAGCATTTT	CASSLGQTYQPQHF
TRBV7-9	.	TRBJ2-2	.	TGTGCCAGCAGCACCGAACTATACACCGGGGAGCTGTTTTTT	CASSTELYTGELFF
TRBV5-7	.	TRBJ2-4	.	TGTGCCAGCAGGTCTAGGGGCTGGTGTTCGGCTCTAGCCAAAAACATTCAGTACTTC	CASRSRGWCSALAKNIQYF
TRBV30	.	TRBJ2-7	.	TGTGCCTGGACCCCCCCTGGGAGAGAGGAGCAGTACTTC	CAWTPPGREEQYF
TRBV2	once	TRBJ1-2	TRBD1	TGTGCCAGCAGTGTTCCGACAGGGGCCAGCTATGGCTACACCTTC	CASSVPTGASYGYTF
TRBV7-8	few	TRBJ1-1	TRBD1	TGTGCCAGCAGGTCGGACAGGGGGACAGCTTTCTTT	CASRSDRGTAFF
TRBV30	.	TRBJ1-3	.	TGTGCCTGGACAGGCGCAGGAAACACCATATATTTT	CAWTGAGNTIYF
TRBV28	.	TRBJ1-3	.	TGTGCCAGCAGTTTATACCAGGGGCGCGACCGCTCTGGAAACACCATATATTTT	CASSLYQGRDRSGNTIYF
TRBV30	.	TRBJ2-1	.	TGTGCCTGGAGTGCCGGGAATGAGCAGTTCTTC	CAWSAGNEQFF
TRBV14	.	TRBJ2-5	.	TGTGCCAGCAGCCAAGGAAGGGAGCCCTTGACCCAGTACTTC	CASSQGREPLTQYF
TRBV5-5	.	TRBJ2-7	TRBD1	TGTGCCAGCAGCTTGTTCAGGGGGCCCAAGGGCTACGAGCAGTACTTC	CASSLFRGPKGYEQYF
TRBV4-1	.	TRBJ2-2	.	TGCGCCAGCAGCCAAGACACAGGGAAGGACACCGGGGAGCTGTTTTTT	CASSQDTGKDTGELFF
TRBV29-1	.	TRBJ2-2	TRBD2	TGCAGCGTTGCGGGAGGGGGGACCGGGGAGCTGTTTTTT	CSVAGGGTGELFF
TRBV4-3	.	TRBJ1-4	.	TGCGCCAGCAGCCAAGATCGGCGGCGGTACAATGAAAAACTGTTTTTT	CASSQDRRRYNEKLFF
TRBV2	.	TRBJ2-7	TRBD2	TGTGCCAGCGAGAGACAAGGACTAGCGGGAGGGCTCTCCTACGAGCAGTACTTC	CASERQGLAGGLSYEQYF
TRBV9	.	TRBJ1-1	TRBD1	TGTGCCAGCAGCCCCGGCGACAGGGGTTTCCTGAACACTGAAGCTTTCTTT	CASSPGDRGFLNTEAFF
TRBV5-4	.	TRBJ2-7	.	TGTGCCAGCAGCTTGGATGGGGCCTATTCCTACGAGCAGTACTTC	CASSLDGAYSYEQYF
TRBV10-3	few	TRBJ1-3	TRBD1	TGTGCCATCAAAGTCGGGACAGGCTCTGGAAACACCATATATTTT	CAIKVGTGSGNTIYF
TRBV19	.	TRBJ1-2	.	TGTGCCAGTAGTAACCTGAGAAACTATGGCTACACCTTC	CASSNLRNYGYTF
TRBV28	.	TRBJ1-5	.	TGTGCCAGCAGGCCTGGGAATTACAGGCAGCCCCAGCATTTT	CASRPGNYRQPQHF
TRBV28	few	TRBJ2-1	.	TGTGCCAGCAGCCCGGGAGTGTCCTACAATGAGCAGTTCTTC	CASSPGVSYNEQFF
TRBV4-1	.	TRBJ2-7	.	TGCGCCAGCAGCCAAGTTTGGCCGGGGGACGACTACGAGCAGTACTTC	CASSQVWPGDDYEQYF
TRBV7-3	once	TRBJ2-3	TRBD2	TGTGCCAGCAGCTCGGGACTAGCGGGGGGCACAGATACGCAGTATTTT	CASSSGLAGGTDTQYF
TRBV5-1	.	TRBJ2-1	TRBD2	TGCGCCAGCAGCGGGGGGACTAGCGGGGGACATGAGCAGTTCTTC	CASSGGTSGGHEQFF
TRBV6-6	.	TRBJ1-1	.	TGTGCCAGCAGGCAAAGCGGCACTGAAGCTTTCTTT	CASRQSGTEAFF
TRBV4-3	.	TRBJ1-5	TRBD1	TGCGCCAGCAGCCACTGGACAGGGGGCGATCAGCCCCAGCATTTT	CASSHWTGGDQPQHF
TRBV7-3	.	TRBJ2-2	.	TGTGCCAGCAGCTTAAACAGGTCCTTGGGAGGGGAGCTGTTTTTT	CASSLNRSLGGELFF
TRBV6-5	.	TRBJ2-7	TRBD2	TGTGCCAGCAGTTCTAGCGGGAGGGCCTCGTACGAGCAGTACTTC	CASSSSGRASYEQYF
TRBV27	.	TRBJ2-4	.	TGTGCCAGCAGTTTAAGGCGAGGGCTGGCCAAAAACATTCAGTACTTC	CASSLRRGLAKNIQYF
TRBV11-2	.	TRBJ2-7	.	TGTGCCAGCAGCTCGTGGGGCAGGCCCTATGAGTACTTC	CASSSWGRPYEYF
TRBV27	.	TRBJ1-2	.	TGTGCCAGCGGGCGACAGGAGACTTATGGCTACACCTTC	CASGRQETYGYTF
TRBV30	few	TRBJ2-7	.	TGTGCCTGGAGCGGAGACCCCCAGTGGGCCTACGAGCAGTACTTC	CAWSGDPQWAYEQYF
TRBV12-5	.	TRBJ2-2	TRBD2	TGTGCTAGTGGTTTATCTAGCGGGAAAGCCGGGGAGCTGTTTTTT	CASGLSSGKAGELFF
TRBV4-3	.	TRBJ2-3	.	TGCGCCAGCAGCCAAAGAGGTAGAACAGGGGAGGGCACAGATACGCAGTATTTT	CASSQRGRTGEGTDTQYF
TRBV19	.	TRBJ2-5	TRBD2	TGTGCCAGTAGTCGTAGCGGGAGGGGCCCCAAAGAGACCCAGTACTTC	CASSRSGRGPKETQYF
TRBV6-1	.	TRBJ1-5	.	TGTGCCAGCAGTGACAGTTATAGCAATCAGCCCCAGCATTTT	CASSDSYSNQPQHF
TRBV9	.	TRBJ1-1	TRBD1	TGTGCCAGCAGCGTAGCTGGACAGGGGGAAGCTTTCTTT	CASSVAGQGEAFF
TRBV19	.	TRBJ2-5	TRBD1	TGTGCCAGTAGTATAACCCGCTGGACAGGGGGAGAGACCCAGTACTTC	CASSITRWTGGETQYF
TRBV4-3	.	TRBJ2-7	.	TGCGCCAGCAGCCAAGAGGCGGGGCGCGAGCAGTACTTC	CASSQEAGREQYF
TRBV7-9	.	TRBJ2-7	.	TGTGCCAGCAGCATGACAGTCTACGAGCAGTACTTC	CASSMTVYEQYF